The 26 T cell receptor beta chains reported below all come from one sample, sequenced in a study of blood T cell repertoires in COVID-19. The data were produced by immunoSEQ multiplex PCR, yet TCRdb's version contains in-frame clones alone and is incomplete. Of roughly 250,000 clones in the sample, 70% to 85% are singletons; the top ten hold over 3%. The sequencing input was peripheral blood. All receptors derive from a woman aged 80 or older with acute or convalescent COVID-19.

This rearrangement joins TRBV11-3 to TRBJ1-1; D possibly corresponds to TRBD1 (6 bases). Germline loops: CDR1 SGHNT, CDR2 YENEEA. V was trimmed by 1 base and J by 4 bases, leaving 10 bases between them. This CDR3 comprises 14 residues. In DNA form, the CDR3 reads TGTGCCAGCAGCTTAGGACAGGCGAGCACTGAAGCTTTCTTT. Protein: CASSLGQASTEAFF. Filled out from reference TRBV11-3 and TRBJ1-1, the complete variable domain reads EAGVVQSPRYKIIEKKQPVAFWCNPISGHNTLYWYLQNLGQGPELLIRYENEEAVDDSQLPKDRFSAERLKGVDSTLKIQPAELGDSAVYLCASSLGQASTEAFFGQGTRLTVV.

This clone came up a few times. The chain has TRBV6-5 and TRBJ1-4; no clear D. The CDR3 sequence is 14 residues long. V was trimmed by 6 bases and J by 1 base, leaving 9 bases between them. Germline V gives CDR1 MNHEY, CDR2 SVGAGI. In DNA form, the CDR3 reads TGTGCCAGCAGATTCGGGGTAACTAATGAAAAACTGTTTTTT. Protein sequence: CASRFGVTNEKLFF.

CDR3 sequence (DNA): TGCAGTGCTAGTTCAATCGAGTTTCTAGCGGGAGTGGGCGAGCAGTACTTC. Translating it yields CSASSIEFLAGVGEQYF. V and J are TRBV20-1 and TRBJ2-7, with TRBD2 identical over 10 bases. The CDR3 length is 17 residues. V dropped 3 bases and J dropped 6; count of bases not matched to a gene: 17. The germline V gene has CDR1 DFQATT and CDR2 SNEGSKA (reference sequence).

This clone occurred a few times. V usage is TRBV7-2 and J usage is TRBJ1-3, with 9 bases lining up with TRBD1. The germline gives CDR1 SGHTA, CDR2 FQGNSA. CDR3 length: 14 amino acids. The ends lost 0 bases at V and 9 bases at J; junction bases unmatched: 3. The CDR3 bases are TGTGCCAGCAGCTTAGCGGACAGGGGACGCACCATATATTTT. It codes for CASSLADRGRTIYF.

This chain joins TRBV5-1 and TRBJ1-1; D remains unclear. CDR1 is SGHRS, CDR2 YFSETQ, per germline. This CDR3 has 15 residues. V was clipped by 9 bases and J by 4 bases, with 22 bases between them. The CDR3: CATRLEGAGSTEAFF. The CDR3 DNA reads TGCGCCACCCGGCTGGAGGGTGCCGGGAGCACTGAAGCTTTCTTT.

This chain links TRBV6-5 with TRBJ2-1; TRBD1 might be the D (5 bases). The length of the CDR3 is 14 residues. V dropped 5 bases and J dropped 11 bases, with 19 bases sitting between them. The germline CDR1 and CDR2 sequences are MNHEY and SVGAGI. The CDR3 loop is CASSPLMTDLKQFF. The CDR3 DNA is TGTGCCAGCAGTCCCCTCATGACAGATCTTAAGCAGTTCTTC.

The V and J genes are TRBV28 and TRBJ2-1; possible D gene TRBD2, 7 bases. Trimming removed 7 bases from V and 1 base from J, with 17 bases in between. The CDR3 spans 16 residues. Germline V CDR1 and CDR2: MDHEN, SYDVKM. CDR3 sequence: CASIGGGVSSYNEQFF. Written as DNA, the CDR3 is TGTGCCAGCATAGGGGGAGGGGTATCTTCCTACAATGAGCAGTTCTTC. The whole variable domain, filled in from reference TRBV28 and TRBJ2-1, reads DVKVTQSSRYLVKRTGEKVFLECVQDMDHENMFWYRQDPGLGLRLIYFSYDVKMKEKGDIPEGYSVSREKKERFSLILESASTNQTSMYLCASIGGGVSSYNEQFFGPGTRLTVL.

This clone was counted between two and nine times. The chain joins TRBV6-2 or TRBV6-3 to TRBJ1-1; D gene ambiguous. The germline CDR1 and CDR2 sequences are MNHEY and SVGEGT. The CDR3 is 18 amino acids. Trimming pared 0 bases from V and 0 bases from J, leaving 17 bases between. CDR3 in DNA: TGTGCCAGCAGTTACTCGAAGCGGCAGGCAAATTTGAACACTGAAGCTTTCTTT. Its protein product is CASSYSKRQANLNTEAFF.

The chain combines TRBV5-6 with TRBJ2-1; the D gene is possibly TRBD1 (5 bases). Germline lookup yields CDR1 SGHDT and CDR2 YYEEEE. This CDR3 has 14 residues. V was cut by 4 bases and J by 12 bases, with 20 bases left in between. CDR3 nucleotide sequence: TGTGCCAGCAGCGTAGGGGTAGGCCTAGGTGGGCAGTTCTTC. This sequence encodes CASSVGVGLGGQFF.

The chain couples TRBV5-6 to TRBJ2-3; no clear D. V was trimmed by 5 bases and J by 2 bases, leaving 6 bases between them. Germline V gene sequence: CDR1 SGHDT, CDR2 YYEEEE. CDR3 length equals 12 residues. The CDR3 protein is CASRSNTDTQYF. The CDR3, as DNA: TGTGCCAGCAGATCTAACACAGATACGCAGTATTTT.

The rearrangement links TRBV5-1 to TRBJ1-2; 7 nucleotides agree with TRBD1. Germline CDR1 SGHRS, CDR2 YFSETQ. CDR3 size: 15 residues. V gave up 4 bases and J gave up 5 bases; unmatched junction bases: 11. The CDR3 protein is CASSPGTDSRYGYTF. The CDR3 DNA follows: TGCGCCAGCAGCCCCGGGACAGACTCTAGGTATGGCTACACCTTC. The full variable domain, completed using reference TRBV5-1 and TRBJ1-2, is KAGVTQTPRYLIKTRGQQVTLSCSPISGHRSVSWYQQTPGQGLQFLFEYFSETQRNKGNFPGRFSGRQFSNSRSEMNVSTLELGDSALYLCASSPGTDSRYGYTFGSGTRLTVV.

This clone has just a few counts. The CDR3 DNA reads TGTGCCACCAGCAGAGAGCAGGGACAGGGGGCTTCTCACTATGGCTACACCTTC. Translating gives CATSREQGQGASHYGYTF. The chain combines TRBV15 with TRBJ1-2, with 12 bases fitting TRBD1. The CDR3 is 18 amino acids. The junction had 8 bases not matched to a gene; V was cut back by 0 bases and J by 3 bases. The V gene's germline CDR1 is LNHNV and CDR2 YYDKDF (reference sequence).

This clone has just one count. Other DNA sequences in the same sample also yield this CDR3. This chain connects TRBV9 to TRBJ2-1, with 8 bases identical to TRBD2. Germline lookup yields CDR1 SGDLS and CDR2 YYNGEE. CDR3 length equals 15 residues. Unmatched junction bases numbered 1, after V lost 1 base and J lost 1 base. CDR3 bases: TGTGCCAGCAGCGTAAGCGGGGGTTCCTACAATGAGCAGTTCTTC. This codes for CASSVSGGSYNEQFF.

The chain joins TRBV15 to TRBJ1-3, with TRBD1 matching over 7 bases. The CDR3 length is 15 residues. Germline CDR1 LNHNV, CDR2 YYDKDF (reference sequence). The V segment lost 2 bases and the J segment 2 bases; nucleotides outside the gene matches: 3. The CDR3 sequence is CATSRPGTAGNTIYF. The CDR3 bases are TGTGCCACCAGCAGACCTGGGACAGCTGGAAACACCATATATTTT.

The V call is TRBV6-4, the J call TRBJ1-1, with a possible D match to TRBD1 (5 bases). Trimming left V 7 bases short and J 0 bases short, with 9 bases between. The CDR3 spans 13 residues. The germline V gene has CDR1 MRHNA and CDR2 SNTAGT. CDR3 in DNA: TGTGCCAGCAAGGCAGGGTTGAACACTGAAGCTTTCTTT. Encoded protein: CASKAGLNTEAFF.

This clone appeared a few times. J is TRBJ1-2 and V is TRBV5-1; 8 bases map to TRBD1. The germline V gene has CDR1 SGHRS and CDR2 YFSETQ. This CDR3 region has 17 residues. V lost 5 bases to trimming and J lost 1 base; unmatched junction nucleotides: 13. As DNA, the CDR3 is TGCGCCAGCAGGGGAAGGACAGGGAAAACGGGTAACTATGGCTACACCTTC. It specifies CASRGRTGKTGNYGYTF.

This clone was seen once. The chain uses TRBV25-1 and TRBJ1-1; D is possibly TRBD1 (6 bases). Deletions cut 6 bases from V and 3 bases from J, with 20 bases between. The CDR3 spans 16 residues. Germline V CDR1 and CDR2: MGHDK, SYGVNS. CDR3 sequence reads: CASRETRNRDDTEAFF. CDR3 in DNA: TGTGCCAGCAGGGAGACCAGAAACAGGGACGACACTGAAGCTTTCTTT.

CDR3 in DNA: TGTGCCAGCAGGAGAACTGGGACAGAAAATAATTCACCCCTCCACTTT. Its protein product is CASRRTGTENNSPLHF. This rearrangement joins TRBV27 to TRBJ1-6, with TRBD1 matching 7 bases. The CDR3 contains 16 residues. V lost 6 bases, J lost 5 bases, and 10 bases stayed unmatched. From germline, CDR1 is MNHEY and CDR2 SMNVEV (reference sequence).

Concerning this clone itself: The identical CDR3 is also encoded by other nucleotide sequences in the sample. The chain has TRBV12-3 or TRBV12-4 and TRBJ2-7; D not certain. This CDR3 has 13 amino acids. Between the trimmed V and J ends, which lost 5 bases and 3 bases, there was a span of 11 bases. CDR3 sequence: CASSLQTGYEQYF. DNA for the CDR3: TGTGCCAGCAGTCTCCAGACTGGCTACGAGCAGTACTTC.

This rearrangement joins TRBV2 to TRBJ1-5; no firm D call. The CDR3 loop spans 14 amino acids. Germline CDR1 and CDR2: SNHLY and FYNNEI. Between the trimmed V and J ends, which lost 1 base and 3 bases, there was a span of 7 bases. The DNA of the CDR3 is TGTGCCAGCAGTGAAGATGTCGTCAATCAGCCCCAGCATTTT. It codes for CASSEDVVNQPQHF.

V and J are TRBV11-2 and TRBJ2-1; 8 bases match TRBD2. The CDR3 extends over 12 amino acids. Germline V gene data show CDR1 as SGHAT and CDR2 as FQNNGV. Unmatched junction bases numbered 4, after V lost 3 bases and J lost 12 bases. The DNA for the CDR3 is TGTGCCAGCAGCTTGGGCGGGGGGTTGCAGTTCTTC. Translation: CASSLGGGLQFF.

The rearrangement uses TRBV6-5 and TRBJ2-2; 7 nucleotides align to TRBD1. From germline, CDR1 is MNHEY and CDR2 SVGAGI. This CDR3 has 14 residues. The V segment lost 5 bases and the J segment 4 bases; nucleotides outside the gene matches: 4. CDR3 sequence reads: CASSQSGGTGELFF. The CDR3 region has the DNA TGTGCCAGCAGTCAATCAGGGGGCACCGGGGAGCTGTTTTTT.

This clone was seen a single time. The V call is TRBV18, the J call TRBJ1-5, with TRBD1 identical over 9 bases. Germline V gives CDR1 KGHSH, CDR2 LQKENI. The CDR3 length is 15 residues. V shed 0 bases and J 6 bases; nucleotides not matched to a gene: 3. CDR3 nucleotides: TGTGCCAGCTCACCACCGGGACAGGGAATTCAGCCCCAGCATTTT. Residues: CASSPPGQGIQPQHF. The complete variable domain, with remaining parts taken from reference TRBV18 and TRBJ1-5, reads NAGVMQNPRHLVRRRGQEARLRCSPMKGHSHVYWYRQLPEEGLKFMVYLQKENIIDESGMPKERFSAEFPKEGPSILRIQQVVRGDSAAYFCASSPPGQGIQPQHFGDGTRLSIL.

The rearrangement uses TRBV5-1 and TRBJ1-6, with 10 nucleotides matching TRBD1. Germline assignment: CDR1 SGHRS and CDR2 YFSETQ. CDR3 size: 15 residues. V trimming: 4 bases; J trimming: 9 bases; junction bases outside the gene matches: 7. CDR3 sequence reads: CASSTGQGFGSPLHF. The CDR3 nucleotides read TGCGCCAGCAGCACGGGACAGGGGTTCGGTTCACCCCTCCACTTT.

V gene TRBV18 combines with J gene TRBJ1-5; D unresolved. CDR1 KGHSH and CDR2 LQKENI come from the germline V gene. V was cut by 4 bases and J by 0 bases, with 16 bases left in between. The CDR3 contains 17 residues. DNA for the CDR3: TGTGCCAGCTCACGCGGGTCCGCAGCCTATAGCAATCAGCCCCAGCATTTT. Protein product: CASSRGSAAYSNQPQHF.

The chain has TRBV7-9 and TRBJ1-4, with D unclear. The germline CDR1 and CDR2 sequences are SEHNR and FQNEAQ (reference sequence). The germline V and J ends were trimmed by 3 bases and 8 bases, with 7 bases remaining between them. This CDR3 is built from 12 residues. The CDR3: CASSFQFEKLFF. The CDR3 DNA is TGTGCCAGCAGCTTTCAGTTCGAAAAACTGTTTTTT.